The clone carrying this T cell receptor (beta chain) was found once. Its specificity is unknown. The length of the CDR3 is 14 residues. Germline V gives CDR1 SGHTS, CDR2 YDEGEE. Trimming cost V 4 bases and J 1 base; bases outside gene matches: 1. This entry is derived from a study of OX40 agonist ivuxolimab in advanced cancers. The overall study: Ivuxolimab, an antibody that agonizes OX40 (CD134), was administered to the patients. Points from the study as a whole: Among patients with partial responses at 0.1-3.0 mg/kg, clonal expansion was among the lowest. The investigators did not determine what antigen specificity the expanded peripheral T cells had.

Autoimmune disease history or systemic immunosuppression disqualified patients. Assay: immunoSEQ multiplex PCR; the TCRdb copy retains only in-frame clones and omits some. The table records tens of thousands of clones, more than 65% of them present only once. This sequence originates from an adult with an advanced solid tumor such as melanoma, head and neck, liver or kidney cancer. Sequenced here: CD4+ or CD8+ T cells sorted from blood, sampled in a trial of the OX40 agonist ivuxolimab. The chain employs TRBV5-8 and TRBJ2-1; the match to TRBD1 covers 8 bases. CDR3: CASSQGASYNEQFF. The CDR3 DNA sequence: TGTGCCAGCAGCCAGGGGGCATCCTACAATGAGCAGTTCTTC.